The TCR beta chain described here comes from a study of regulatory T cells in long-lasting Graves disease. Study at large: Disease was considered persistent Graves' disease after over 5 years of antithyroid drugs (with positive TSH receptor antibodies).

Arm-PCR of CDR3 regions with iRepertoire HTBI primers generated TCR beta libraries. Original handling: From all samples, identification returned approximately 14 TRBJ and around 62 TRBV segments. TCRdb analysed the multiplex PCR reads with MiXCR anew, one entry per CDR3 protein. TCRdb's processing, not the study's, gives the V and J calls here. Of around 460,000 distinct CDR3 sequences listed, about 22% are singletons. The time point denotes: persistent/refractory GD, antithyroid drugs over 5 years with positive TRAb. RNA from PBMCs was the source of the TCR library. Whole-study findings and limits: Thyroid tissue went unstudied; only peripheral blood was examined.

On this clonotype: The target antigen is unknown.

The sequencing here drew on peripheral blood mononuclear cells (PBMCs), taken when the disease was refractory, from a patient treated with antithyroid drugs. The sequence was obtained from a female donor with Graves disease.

Here the CDR3 DNA reads TGTGCCAGCAGTCCCGGGGGGACTTACACCGGGGAGCTGTTTTTT. This sequence encodes CASSPGGTYTGELFF. The chain is built from TRBV6-1 and TRBJ2-2, with 7 nucleotides matching TRBD2. The CDR3 has 15 amino acids. Germline CDR1 and CDR2: MNHNS and SASEGT. V lost 5 bases and J lost 3; bases outside the gene matches: 6.